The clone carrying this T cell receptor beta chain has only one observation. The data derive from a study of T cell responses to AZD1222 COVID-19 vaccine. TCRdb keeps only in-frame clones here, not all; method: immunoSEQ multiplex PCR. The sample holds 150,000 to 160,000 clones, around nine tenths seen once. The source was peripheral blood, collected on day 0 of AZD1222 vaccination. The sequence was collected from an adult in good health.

The chain's CDR3 is CASSYGRGRVDTEAFF. The DNA for the CDR3 is TGTGCCAGCAGTTACGGTCGGGGCCGAGTCGACACTGAAGCTTTCTTT. The gene calls are TRBV6-2 or TRBV6-3 and TRBJ1-1; D is possibly TRBD1 (5 bases). The germline V gene encodes CDR1 MNHEY and CDR2 SVGEGT. CDR3 length equals 16 residues. Trimming took 2 bases from V and 3 from J, leaving 16 bases between them.